This TCR beta chain is drawn from a study of PD-L1 blockade in urothelial cancer. As for the study in general: In the patient group, about 90% of the roughly 30 were males with bladder-origin urothelial cancer. Blood samples had a median of around 150,000 T cells.

The germline V gene encodes CDR1 MNHEY and CDR2 SMNVEV (reference sequence). This CDR3 contains 14 residues. Losses at the gene ends were 8 bases for V and 5 bases for J; bases not matched to a gene: 7. Documented time point: pretreatment peripheral blood. This clone came up once. Profiled with immunoSEQ multiplex PCR; TCRdb holds only in-frame clones, not every one. The data contain about 95,000 clones, roughly 87% of them seen just once; the ten biggest clones take up approximately 2%. V and J are TRBV27 and TRBJ2-3; TRBD1 matches 10 bases. Specimen: PBMCs, collected around atezolizumab (anti-PD-L1) treatment. This clonotype originated in a man between 60 and 70 years old with urothelial cancer. The CDR3 sequence is CASWGTGAEDTQYF. The CDR3 nucleotides read TGTGCCAGCTGGGGGACAGGGGCTGAAGATACGCAGTATTTT.